Sequencing of this T cell receptor (beta chain) was carried out in a study of identical twins. Trimming took 5 bases from V and 2 from J; bases not matched to a gene: 7. The CDR3 has 15 amino acids. CDR1 and CDR2 (germline): SGHVS, FQNEAQ. TCRdb itself ran the 5' RACE reads through MiXCR, one entry per CDR3 protein. Of more than 400,000 distinct CDR3 sequences in the sample, approximately 16% were seen once. The data were also submitted as part of a second study, on yellow fever vaccine responses in identical twins.

The material sequenced was CD4+ T cells sorted from blood. The clonotype was recovered from a woman younger than 35 in good health. V usage is TRBV7-8 and J usage is TRBJ1-2, with 8 bases fitting TRBD1. The CDR3 reads CASSPRTGRNYGYTF. The CDR3 DNA reads as TGTGCCAGCAGCCCGCGGACAGGGAGAAACTATGGCTACACCTTC.